The 10 T cell receptor beta chains reported below all come from one sample, sequenced in a study of T-cell memory formation after mild COVID-19. TCRdb reanalysed the 5' RACE reads using MiXCR and keeps one entry per CDR3 protein. The data hold fewer than 90,000 distinct CDR3 sequences, with 9.5% to 15% observed a single time. The sequencing sample was made of PBMCs or a T cell subset sorted from them (not recorded which). The source is a young man who had mild COVID-19 (a few samples of this study predate the infection). Cell type and time point are not known.

The chain joins TRBV20-1 to TRBJ2-4; unclear D gene. V lost 0 bases and J lost 10, with 16 bases in between. This CDR3 comprises 14 residues. Germline CDR1 is DFQATT and CDR2 is SNEGSKA (reference sequence). The CDR3, as DNA: TGCAGTGCTAGAGATGGCACCCACATAGAGATTCAGTACTTC. Translation gives CSARDGTHIEIQYF.

This clonotype appeared a few times. V usage is TRBV12-3 or TRBV12-4 and J usage is TRBJ1-1, with 9 bases that match TRBD1. The CDR3 is 12 residues long. V shed 6 bases and J 6 bases; nucleotides not matched to a gene: 2. This chain's CDR3 is CASRRQGAEAFF. The CDR3 nucleotides are TGTGCCAGCAGGAGACAGGGGGCTGAAGCTTTCTTT.

This clonotype was seen a handful of times. The chain has TRBV10-2 and TRBJ2-7; D assignment may be TRBD1 or TRBD2 (5 bases each). The germline V and J ends were trimmed by 8 bases and 3 bases, with 14 bases remaining between them. CDR1 and CDR2 from the germline V gene are WSHSY and SAAADI. The CDR3 has 13 amino acids. The CDR3 reads CASAPGRVYEQYV. For the CDR3, the DNA is TGCGCCAGCGCTCCGGGACGGGTCTACGAGCAGTACGTC.

This clonotype was observed many times. The chain has TRBV4-3 and TRBJ2-3, with D possibly TRBD2 on 7 matching bases. The CDR3 has 17 amino acids. V lost 0 bases and J 5 bases, leaving 18 bases between the germline ends. CDR1 is LGHNA, CDR2 YSLEER, per germline. The CDR3 spells CASSQDGRGGAGDTQYF. The CDR3 coding sequence is TGCGCCAGCAGCCAAGATGGTCGCGGGGGCGCGGGAGATACGCAGTATTTT.

This clonotype turned up a few times. The J gene is TRBJ1-1, the V gene TRBV7-8, with TRBD1 matching 10 bases. With V trimmed by 3 bases and J by 7 bases, 8 bases remained unmatched. Per germline, CDR1 SGHVS and CDR2 FQNEAQ. The CDR3 is 15 residues long. The DNA of the CDR3 is TGTGCCAGCAGCTTCGACAGGGGGCCGAACTATGAAGCTTTCTTT. Its protein product is CASSFDRGPNYEAFF.

This clonotype was picked up a small number of times. The J gene is TRBJ2-7, the V gene TRBV5-4; tentative D call: TRBD2 (5 bases). The V end lost 0 bases, the J end lost 3 bases, and 7 bases lay between the germline ends. Germline CDR1 is SGHNT and CDR2 is YYREEE (reference sequence). CDR3 length: 13 residues. The chain's CDR3 is CASSLGGVYEQYV. The CDR3 nucleotides read TGTGCCAGCAGCTTGGGGGGAGTCTACGAGCAGTACGTC.

The count of this clonotype is one. This chain joins TRBV24-1 and TRBJ2-1, with a possible D match to TRBD2 (6 bases). V was shortened by 6 bases and J by 10 bases, with 15 bases between the two germline ends. This CDR3 region has 13 residues. Germline values: CDR1 KGHDR, CDR2 SFDVKD. The CDR3 protein is CATSKGGRDEQFF. For the CDR3, the DNA is TGTGCCACCAGTAAGGGAGGCCGAGACGAGCAGTTCTTC.

The chain has TRBV6-1 and TRBJ2-7; no clear D gene. V lost 0 bases and J 4 bases, leaving 16 bases between the germline ends. The CDR3 contains 16 residues. Germline-derived CDR1 and CDR2 are MNHNS and SASEGT. The CDR3 spells CASSEAPPPLGYEQYF. DNA of the CDR3: TGTGCCAGCAGTGAAGCTCCCCCGCCTCTCGGTTACGAGCAGTACTTC.

By proportion, this clonotype is medium-sized (0.01 to 0.1%). The chain carries TRBV20-1 and TRBJ2-2, with 9 positions matching TRBD2. Trimming took 4 bases from V and 6 from J; bases not matched to a gene: 3. This CDR3 has 13 amino acids. The V gene's germline CDR1 is DFQATT and CDR2 SNEGSKA (reference sequence). The CDR3 region is CSAKRGDPGELFF. CDR3 nucleotide sequence: TGCAGTGCTAAGCGGGGGGACCCCGGGGAGCTGTTTTTT.

The chain has TRBV28 and TRBJ2-1; D may be TRBD2 (5 bases). Between the trimmed V and J ends, which lost 2 bases and 5 bases, there was a span of 13 bases. Germline loops: CDR1 MDHEN, CDR2 SYDVKM. The CDR3 has 15 amino acids. In DNA form, the CDR3 reads TGTGCCAGCAGTTTACTACTAGATCTGCACAATGAGCAGTTCTTC. Protein product: CASSLLLDLHNEQFF.